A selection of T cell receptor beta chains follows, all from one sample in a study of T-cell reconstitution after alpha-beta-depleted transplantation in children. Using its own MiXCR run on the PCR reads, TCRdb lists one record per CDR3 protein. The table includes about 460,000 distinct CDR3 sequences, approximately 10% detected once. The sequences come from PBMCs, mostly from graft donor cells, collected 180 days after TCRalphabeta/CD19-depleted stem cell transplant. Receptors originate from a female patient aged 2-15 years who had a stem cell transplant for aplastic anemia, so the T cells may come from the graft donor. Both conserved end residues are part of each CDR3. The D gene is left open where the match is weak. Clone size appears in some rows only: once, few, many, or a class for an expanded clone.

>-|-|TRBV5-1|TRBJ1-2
TGCGCCAGCAGCTTGGTTCCGGGGAACTATGGCTACACCTTC
CASSLVPGNYGYTF
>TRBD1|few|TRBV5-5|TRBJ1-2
TGTGCCAGCAGCTCCCCGGGACAGGGTGATGGCTACACCTTC
CASSSPGQGDGYTF
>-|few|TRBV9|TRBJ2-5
TGTGCCAGCAGCGTAGTGGCTGGGTCGACTCAAGAGACCCAGTACTTC
CASSVVAGSTQETQYF
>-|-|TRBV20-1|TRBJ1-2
TGCAGTGCTAGTGTTTATGGAGCTGGCTACACCTTC
CSASVYGAGYTF
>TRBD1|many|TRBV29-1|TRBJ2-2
TGCAGCGCTACACAGGGGTTGAACACCGGGGAGCTGTTTTTT
CSATQGLNTGELFF
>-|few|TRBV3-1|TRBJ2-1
TGTGCCAGCAGCCAGGCTAGGGATTTATACAATGAGCAGTTCTTC
CASSQARDLYNEQFF
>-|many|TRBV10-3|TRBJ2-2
TGTGCCACGATCCGGGACCCGAACACCGGGGAGCTGTTTTTT
CATIRDPNTGELFF
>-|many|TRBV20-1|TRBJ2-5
TGCAGTGCTAGAGATCAGGAGACGATTAAAGAGACCCAGTACTTC
CSARDQETIKETQYF
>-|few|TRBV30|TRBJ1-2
TGTGCCTGGAGTGTAGAAGGGGCTTCCGGCTACACCTTC
CAWSVEGASGYTF
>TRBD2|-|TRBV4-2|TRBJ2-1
TGTGCCAGCAGCCAGACTAGCGGGAGAGGGTCCTACAATGAGCAGTTCTTC
CASSQTSGRGSYNEQFF
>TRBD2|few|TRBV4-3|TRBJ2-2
TGCGCCAGCAGCCACGAAACCGGCTTAGCGGGGCACACCGGGGAGCTGTTTTTT
CASSHETGLAGHTGELFF